This entry lists 19 T cell receptor beta chains sequenced from one sample in a study of T cell clonotyping in hematopoietic cell transplantation. Only in-frame clones appear in the TCRdb table, and some are missing; sequencing was by immunoSEQ multiplex PCR. The sample includes around 12,000 clones, around 85% of them seen just once. The input for sequencing was PBMCs, taken 100 days after allogeneic stem cell transplant. These receptors were taken from a female patient between 40 and 55 years old who had an allogeneic stem cell transplant from a related donor, so T cells may come from the graft donor. Some clones in this sample may be carry-over from other donors' samples.

V usage is TRBV2 and J usage is TRBJ1-3; D is perhaps TRBD1 (5 bases). V was clipped by 7 bases and J by 4 bases, with 17 bases between them. Per the germline V gene, CDR1 is SNHLY and CDR2 is FYNNEI. This CDR3 comprises 15 residues. CDR3 sequence reads: CASTESGAMGNTIYF. For the CDR3, the DNA is TGTGCCAGCACCGAATCCGGGGCCATGGGAAACACCATATATTTT.

This chain's CDR3 is CASSQDGGQINQPQHF. The CDR3 bases are TGCGCCAGCAGCCAAGATGGCGGACAGATAAATCAGCCCCAGCATTTT. The chain recombines TRBV4-1 with TRBJ1-5, with D perhaps TRBD1 (6 bases). Germline V gives CDR1 MGHRA, CDR2 YSYEKL. This CDR3 has 16 residues. Trimming shortened V by 0 bases and J by 4 bases, and 13 bases separated the two germline ends.

V gene TRBV4-3 combines with J gene TRBJ1-2, with D possibly being TRBD1 (5 bases). The germline CDR1 and CDR2 sequences are LGHNA and YSLEER. CDR3 length equals 14 residues. The V end lost 0 bases, the J end lost 8 bases, and 13 bases lay between the germline ends. CDR3 region: CASSQDRGSGGYTF. The CDR3, as DNA: TGCGCCAGCAGCCAAGATAGGGGTTCCGGCGGCTACACCTTC.

Only a few counts were recorded for this clone. Germline and junction disagree at one end, which may indicate a read error. The chain couples TRBV27 to TRBJ2-7, with no clear D. Germline V CDR1 and CDR2: MNHEY, SMNVEV (reference sequence). The CDR3 sequence is 17 residues long. Written as DNA, the CDR3 is TGTGCCAGCAGTATATCGGACCCCGTTGGAAGCTCCTACGAGCAGTACTTC. Encoded protein: CASSISDPVGSSYEQYF.

This clone appeared once. V is TRBV29-1 and J is TRBJ1-4; the D gene is possibly TRBD1 (6 bases). Deletions cut 7 bases from V and 6 bases from J, with 21 bases between. This CDR3 region has 15 residues. CDR1 is SQVTM, CDR2 ANQGSEA, per germline. The CDR3 nucleotides are TGCAGCGCCGATCTACAGGGTGATGAGGATGAAAAACTGTTTTTT. Protein sequence: CSADLQGDEDEKLFF.

V gene TRBV30 combines with J gene TRBJ1-3, with D unresolved. The germline V and J ends were trimmed by 5 bases and 0 bases, with 8 bases remaining between them. CDR3 size: 13 residues. Germline V gene lookup returns CDR1 GTSNPN and CDR2 SVGIG (reference sequence). The CDR3 here is CAWGRSSGNTIYF. The CDR3 nucleotides are TGTGCCTGGGGACGCTCCTCTGGAAACACCATATATTTT.

CDR3 DNA sequence: TGTGCCAGCTCTCCTACAACCGGGGAGCTGTTTTTT. Encoded protein: CASSPTTGELFF. The V gene is TRBV6-5, the J gene TRBJ2-2; D unresolved. CDR3 length equals 12 residues. The V end lost 8 bases, the J end lost 5 bases, and 9 bases lay between the germline ends. CDR1 is MNHEY, CDR2 SVGAGI, per germline.

The genes are TRBV5-4 and TRBJ2-5; D is possibly TRBD1 (7 bases). V was clipped by 2 bases and J by 6 bases, with 17 bases between them. This CDR3 region has 15 residues. Germline V CDR1 and CDR2: SGHNT, YYREEE (reference sequence). The CDR3 loop reads CASSFRTGGGKTQYF. In DNA, the CDR3 is TGTGCCAGCAGCTTCAGGACAGGTGGCGGGAAGACCCAGTACTTC.

CDR3 DNA: TGTGCCAGCAGTTTACCCCAGGACAGGGTTGGCGAGCAGTACTTC. It yields the protein CASSLPQDRVGEQYF. The genes are TRBV28 and TRBJ2-7; 8 nucleotides agree with TRBD1. The CDR3 length is 15 residues. After removal of 2 bases from V and 6 bases from J, the junction contained 9 bases not matched to a gene. Looked up from germline, CDR1 is MDHEN and CDR2 is SYDVKM.

The chain recombines TRBV9 with TRBJ1-1, with D possibly TRBD1 on 5 matching bases. The CDR3 covers 14 residues. V was cut by 3 bases and J by 1 base, with 10 bases left in between. Looked up from germline, CDR1 is SGDLS and CDR2 is YYNGEE. The CDR3 spells CASSALQENTEAFF. The DNA of the CDR3 is TGTGCCAGCAGCGCCTTACAGGAGAACACTGAAGCTTTCTTT. Full variable domain (outside the CDR3, taken from reference TRBV9 and TRBJ1-1): DSGVTQTPKHLITATGQRVTLRCSPRSGDLSVYWYQQSLDQGLQFLIQYYNGEERAKGNILERFSAQQFPDLHSELNLSSLELGDSALYFCASSALQENTEAFFGQGTRLTVV.

The chain has TRBV19 and TRBJ1-2, with unresolved D. The CDR3 has 12 residues. CDR1 is LNHDA and CDR2 is SQIVND in the germline V gene (reference sequence). Trimming left V 4 bases short and J 8 bases short, with 11 bases between. CDR3 sequence reads: CASSTYNTGYTF. As DNA, the CDR3 is TGTGCCAGTAGTACCTACAATACAGGCTACACCTTC.

The chain links TRBV30 to TRBJ1-4; D is undetermined. The V gene lost 0 bases and the J gene lost 0 bases, with 8 bases spanning the gap. The length of the CDR3 is 15 residues. Germline CDR1 reads GTSNPN; CDR2 reads SVGIG (reference sequence). The CDR3 region is CAWSVKSPTNEKLFF. DNA for the CDR3: TGTGCCTGGAGTGTTAAGTCTCCAACTAATGAAAAACTGTTTTTT. Full variable domain (rest looked up from reference TRBV30 and TRBJ1-4): SQTIHQWPATLVQPVGSPLSLECTVEGTSNPNLYWYRQAAGRGLQLLFYSVGIGQISSEVPQNLSASRPQDRQFILSSKKLLLSDSGFYLCAWSVKSPTNEKLFFGSGTQLSVL.

This clone has just a few counts. This chain connects TRBV29-1 to TRBJ2-7, with a tentative D call TRBD1 (6 bases). Germline values: CDR1 SQVTM, CDR2 ANQGSEA. CDR3 size: 13 residues. The germline V and J ends were trimmed by 7 bases and 0 bases, with 13 bases remaining between them. The CDR3 loop reads CSARQVSSYEQYF. The DNA for the CDR3 is TGCAGCGCCCGACAGGTGAGCTCCTACGAGCAGTACTTC.

This chain connects TRBV14 to TRBJ2-2; D may be TRBD1 (6 bases). This CDR3 has 13 amino acids. V shed 5 bases and J shed 4 bases, with 8 bases lying between them. CDR1 SGHDN and CDR2 FVKESK come from the germline V gene. The CDR3 bases are TGTGCCAGCAGCGGACAGAGCACCGGGGAGCTGTTTTTT. It specifies CASSGQSTGELFF.

The V and J genes are TRBV6-5 and TRBJ2-3; 11 bases map to TRBD1. Germline V gene data show CDR1 as MNHEY and CDR2 as SVGAGI. V was pared by 4 bases and J by 5 bases, with 2 bases of the junction left unmatched. The length of the CDR3 is 14 residues. DNA of the CDR3: TGTGCCAGCAGTTCGGGACAGGGGGGAGATACGCAGTATTTT. Protein product: CASSSGQGGDTQYF.

The gene calls are TRBV14 and TRBJ2-5, with a tentative D call TRBD1 (5 bases). The DNA matches TRBJ2-7 better at its end, which makes the J call doubtful. Looked up from germline, CDR1 is SGHDN and CDR2 is FVKESK. The CDR3 has 12 amino acids. The CDR3 sequence is CASSQQGYEQYF. The DNA of the CDR3 is TGTGCCAGCAGCCAACAGGGTTACGAGCAGTACTTC.

The chain is built from TRBV7-2 and TRBJ1-2, with TRBD1 identical over 8 bases. There are 15 residues in the CDR3. J was trimmed by 6 bases and V by 5 bases; bases with no gene match: 11. Per germline, CDR1 SGHTA and CDR2 FQGNSA. The CDR3 nucleotides are TGTGCCAGCAGCCCCCGACAGGGGATCACTGATGGCTACACCTTC. As protein: CASSPRQGITDGYTF.

The V call is TRBV5-8, the J call TRBJ1-2, with 8 bases aligning to TRBD1. The CDR3 is 16 residues long. Germline assignment: CDR1 SGHTS and CDR2 YDEGEE. The V segment lost 4 bases and the J segment 0 bases; nucleotides outside the gene matches: 8. CDR3 region: CASSRGTGDPNYGYTF. The CDR3 DNA is TGTGCCAGCAGCCGCGGGACAGGCGACCCTAACTATGGCTACACCTTC.

This clone was seen just once. The rearrangement links TRBV6-5 to TRBJ1-2; 8 nucleotides agree with TRBD1. V gave up 6 bases and J gave up 6 bases; unmatched junction bases: 6. CDR1 is MNHEY and CDR2 is SVGAGI in the germline V gene. The length of the CDR3 is 13 residues. CDR3 sequence reads: CASRRDRFDGYTF. CDR3 coding DNA: TGTGCCAGCAGGAGGGACAGGTTCGATGGCTACACCTTC.